This TCR beta chain was observed in a study of blood T cell repertoires in COVID-19. In the study overall: Some COVID-19 samples were acute and others convalescent; all came from the United States, Italy and Spain. The cDNA or gDNA used as material had been derived from T cells, B-cell-depleted T cells, or PBMCs.

Trimming cost V 1 base and J 0 bases, with 13 bases left between them. The CDR3 contains 17 residues. From germline, CDR1 is LGHDT and CDR2 YNNKEL (reference sequence). As handled by the study authors: Quantification of nucleated cells was approximated via reference gene primer amplification. Sequencing was performed with immunoSEQ multiplex PCR; in TCRdb, only in-frame clones are kept and a portion is missing. V, J and clone size derive from that table, while D and trimming were established from the DNA sequence. The sample shows roughly 230,000 clones, approximately 85% of them seen only once. The sample was peripheral blood. The receptor was isolated from a man in his forties or fifties with acute or convalescent COVID-19. The chain employs TRBV3-1 (or the pseudogene TRBV3-2) and TRBJ1-3; D not resolved. For the CDR3, the DNA is TGTGCCAGCAGCCAAGGGGCGCGGGCCAACTCTGGAAACACCATATATTTT. Protein sequence: CASSQGARANSGNTIYF.